Shown below are 21 T cell receptor beta chains from a single sample sequenced in a study of T cell responses to AZD1222 COVID-19 vaccine. Measured with immunoSEQ multiplex PCR; TCRdb has only the in-frame clones, and not every one. The sample shows about 150,000 clones, roughly nine tenths of them seen only once. The sequencing here drew on peripheral blood, taken on day 0 of AZD1222 vaccination. The receptors here all came from an adult in good health.

The V call is TRBV9, the J call TRBJ2-3, with D unresolved. Germline loops: CDR1 SGDLS, CDR2 YYNGEE. Trimming left V 7 bases short and J 5 bases short, with 17 bases between. The CDR3 runs 14 residues. The CDR3 spells CASSYSPPIDTQYF. The DNA for the CDR3 is TGTGCCAGCTCTTACTCTCCCCCGATAGATACGCAGTATTTT.

This clone came up once. This chain uses TRBV5-1 with TRBJ2-7; D gene unclear. The V and J ends lost 5 bases and 1 base respectively, with 13 bases between them. This CDR3 region has 14 residues. Germline V gene sequence: CDR1 SGHRS, CDR2 YFSETQ. The CDR3, as DNA: TGCGCCAGCAGGTCAGGCATGGGGTCCTACGAGCAGTACTTC. It yields the protein CASRSGMGSYEQYF.

This chain uses TRBV7-9 with TRBJ2-2; 11 bases are a match to TRBD2. Germline CDR1 reads SEHNR; CDR2 reads FQNEAQ (reference sequence). CDR3 length: 15 amino acids. V lost 5 bases, J lost 7 bases, and 6 bases stayed unmatched. As DNA, the CDR3 is TGTGCCAGCAGCGGTAGCGGGAGGGCCGGCGGGGAGCTGTTTTTT. Its protein product is CASSGSGRAGGELFF.

V usage is TRBV4-2 and J usage is TRBJ1-5; D may be TRBD1 (5 bases). There are 14 residues in the CDR3. V was trimmed by 4 bases and J by 3 bases, leaving 10 bases between them. The germline CDR1 and CDR2 sequences are LGHNA and YNFKEQ. The DNA for the CDR3 is TGTGCCAGCAGCCGGGGGGTAAACAATCAGCCCCAGCATTTT. As protein: CASSRGVNNQPQHF.

This clone was observed a handful of times. This chain joins TRBV12-3 or TRBV12-4 and TRBJ2-7; the match to TRBD1 covers 12 bases. The CDR3 runs 13 residues. After removal of 6 bases from V and 5 bases from J, the junction contained 2 bases not matched to a gene. CDR3 loop: CASRGTGGNEQYF. CDR3 bases: TGTGCCAGCAGGGGGACAGGGGGCAACGAGCAGTACTTC.

The chain carries TRBV11-3 and TRBJ2-7; 11 bases match TRBD2. Germline V CDR1 and CDR2: SGHNT, YENEEA. V gave up 0 bases and J gave up 6 bases; unmatched junction bases: 4. This CDR3 comprises 15 residues. CDR3 amino acids: CASSLEVAGGSEQYF. The CDR3 bases are TGTGCCAGCAGCTTAGAAGTAGCGGGAGGGTCCGAGCAGTACTTC. Full variable domain (remainder filled in from reference TRBV11-3 and TRBJ2-7): EAGVVQSPRYKIIEKKQPVAFWCNPISGHNTLYWYLQNLGQGPELLIRYENEEAVDDSQLPKDRFSAERLKGVDSTLKIQPAELGDSAVYLCASSLEVAGGSEQYFGPGTRLTVT.

This clone was seen a handful of times. The chain is built from TRBV6-5 and TRBJ1-1; tentatively, D is TRBD1 (5 bases). The CDR3 has 14 residues. Trimming left V 5 bases short and J 0 bases short, with 10 bases between. CDR1 is MNHEY and CDR2 is SVGAGI in the germline V gene. CDR3 sequence: CASSPGGVNTEAFF. The CDR3 DNA follows: TGTGCCAGCAGTCCCGGGGGGGTGAACACTGAAGCTTTCTTT.

This clone has a single count. This CDR3 is CASSPRGGSASYEQYF. CDR3 sequence (DNA): TGTGCCAGCAGCCCGCGGGGCGGGAGTGCATCCTACGAGCAGTACTTC. The chain has TRBV7-3 and TRBJ2-7; TRBD2 matches 7 bases. Per germline, CDR1 SGHTA and CDR2 FQGTGA. V lost 5 bases to trimming and J lost 1 base; unmatched junction nucleotides: 11. The CDR3 has 16 residues.

The chain links TRBV4-3 to TRBJ2-1; TRBD2 matches 9 bases. The CDR3 is 22 amino acids. J lost 0 bases, V lost 3 bases, and 21 bases had no gene match. Germline V gene lookup returns CDR1 LGHNA and CDR2 YSLEER. In nucleotides, the CDR3 is TGCGCCAGCAGCCAGAAAGTAATCGTCCCGGGACTAGCTTCGAGCTCCTACAATGAGCAGTTCTTC. Translation: CASSQKVIVPGLASSSYNEQFF.

The chain employs TRBV14 and TRBJ2-5; 10 bases map to TRBD2. The CDR3 contains 17 residues. V lost 1 base to trimming and J lost 0 bases; unmatched junction nucleotides: 5. Germline CDR1 SGHDN, CDR2 FVKESK. CDR3 coding DNA: TGTGCCAGCAGCCAAGGGCCTAGCGGGAGTTACCAAGAGACCCAGTACTTC. Translating it yields CASSQGPSGSYQETQYF.

V and J are TRBV28 and TRBJ2-7; TRBD2 might be the D (6 bases). Germline-derived CDR1 and CDR2 are MDHEN and SYDVKM. The CDR3 has 9 residues. The CDR3 loop is CASSPRRGV. The CDR3 bases are TGTGCCAGCAGCCCCCGTCGGGGGGTC.

The chain links TRBV2 to TRBJ1-3; unclear D gene. Between the trimmed V and J ends, which lost 6 bases and 4 bases, there was a span of 7 bases. Per germline, CDR1 SNHLY and CDR2 FYNNEI. The CDR3 runs to 12 residues. CDR3 region: CASRDAGNTIYF. CDR3 DNA sequence: TGTGCCAGCAGAGACGCCGGAAACACCATATATTTT.

J is TRBJ2-3 and V is TRBV7-6, with 10 bases lining up with TRBD1. With 3 bases clipped from V and 5 bases from J, the junction kept 5 bases outside the gene matches. The CDR3 has 15 residues. Germline loops: CDR1 SGHVS, CDR2 FNYEAQ. The CDR3 loop reads CASSLGQGIQDTQYF. CDR3 nucleotides: TGTGCCAGCAGCTTGGGACAGGGGATACAAGATACGCAGTATTTT.

The chain couples TRBV28 to TRBJ1-5, with D hard to call. Trimming pared 0 bases from V and 7 bases from J, leaving 4 bases between. This CDR3 spans 12 amino acids. Germline V lookup: CDR1 MDHEN, CDR2 SYDVKM. CDR3: CASSLWGQPQHF. The CDR3 DNA reads as TGTGCCAGCAGTTTATGGGGACAGCCCCAGCATTTT.

The chain joins TRBV7-3 to TRBJ2-1; TRBD2 might be the D (5 bases). Deletions cut 4 bases from V and 10 bases from J, with 17 bases between. The germline V gene encodes CDR1 SGHTA and CDR2 FQGTGA. The CDR3 sequence is 14 residues long. CDR3 in amino acids: CASSSTLDSGEQFF. CDR3 DNA: TGTGCCAGCAGCTCTACACTAGATTCTGGCGAGCAGTTCTTC. The full variable domain, completed using reference TRBV7-3 and TRBJ2-1, is GAGVSQTPSNKVTEKGKYVELRCDPISGHTALYWYRQSLGQGPEFLIYFQGTGAADDSGLPNDRFFAVRPEGSVSTLKIQRTERGDSAVYLCASSSTLDSGEQFFGPGTRLTVL.

With respect to this clone: Sequence at one end of the junction differs from germline and may be a read error. This rearrangement joins TRBV7-3 to TRBJ1-6; weak D call: TRBD1 (6 bases). Germline CDR1 SGHTA, CDR2 FQGTGA. The CDR3 spans 16 residues. CDR3 loop: CASSLQGSGYSSPLHF. CDR3 bases: TGTGCCAGCAGCCTACAGGGATCTGGGTATAGTTCACCCCTCCACTTT.

V usage is TRBV11-1 and J usage is TRBJ1-1, with D hard to call. The CDR3 spans 12 residues. The V end lost 4 bases, the J end lost 6 bases, and 9 bases lay between the germline ends. Germline CDR1 SGHAT, CDR2 FQDESV (reference sequence). The CDR3 coding sequence is TGTGCCAGCAGCTACAACTCCCCTGAAGCTTTCTTT. Translated: CASSYNSPEAFF.

This chain connects TRBV7-2 to TRBJ2-1; 8 bases match TRBD2. This CDR3 contains 15 residues. Losses at the gene ends were 6 bases for V and 8 bases for J; bases not matched to a gene: 12. Germline lookup yields CDR1 SGHTA and CDR2 FQGNSA. The CDR3 loop reads CASRWTSFGFYEQFF. CDR3 sequence (DNA): TGTGCCAGCAGGTGGACTAGCTTTGGGTTCTATGAGCAGTTCTTC.

The chain carries TRBV7-9 and TRBJ1-5, with D uncertain. Between the trimmed V and J ends, which lost 0 bases and 0 bases, there was a span of 6 bases. The CDR3 has 15 amino acids. The germline V gene encodes CDR1 SEHNR and CDR2 FQNEAQ (reference sequence). The CDR3 is CASSLASYSNQPQHF. CDR3 DNA sequence: TGTGCCAGCAGCTTAGCGTCGTATAGCAATCAGCCCCAGCATTTT.

V usage is TRBV3-1 (or the pseudogene TRBV3-2) and J usage is TRBJ2-1; D is possibly TRBD1 or TRBD2 (6 bases each). Trimming left V 3 bases short and J 3 bases short, with 12 bases between. Germline values: CDR1 LGHDT, CDR2 YNNKEL (reference sequence). CDR3 length: 15 amino acids. The CDR3, as DNA: TGTGCCAGCAGCCAGACTAGGGGGGTCTACAATGAGCAGTTCTTC. Protein product: CASSQTRGVYNEQFF.

This chain uses TRBV29-1 with TRBJ1-4; 11 positions agree with TRBD1. The CDR3 runs to 14 residues. From germline, CDR1 is SQVTM and CDR2 ANQGSEA. Germline trimming cut 6 bases from V and 8 bases from J; bases unmatched to any gene: 8. CDR3 DNA: TGCAGCGTGGCGGGGACAGGGGGGAGCGAAAAACTGTTTTTT. This sequence encodes CSVAGTGGSEKLFF.